These 29 T cell receptor beta chains originate from one sample sequenced in a study of shared clonotypes between healthy human individuals (dated by TCRdb to 2020 to 2022). Libraries were constructed by the immunoSEQ multiplex PCR assay. The table comes from immuneACCESS by way of TCRdb, which keeps in-frame sequences with V and J called. Part of the clones is missing from these tables; in studies checked, under half for an unresolved V gene and the rest for unknown reasons. The sample table records more than 600,000 clones; 92% of these occur just once. The ten largest clonotypes hold approximately 24% of the sample. CD8 naive samples were obtained by positive selection for CCR7 among CD45RO-negative cells, yielding a CD45RA+CCR7+ population from which TemRA cells were excluded. The sequenced sample consisted of naive CD8+ T cells sorted from blood. What this sample's cell subset or site label stands for: CD45RA+CCR7+. The receptors here all came from a man in his thirties or forties in good health.

The table lists this clone with a count of one. The chain links TRBV27 to TRBJ1-4; no reliable D call. With 1 base removed from V and 8 bases from J, the gap between germline ends came to 11 bases. This CDR3 is 14 amino acids long. Germline assignment: CDR1 MNHEY and CDR2 SMNVEV (reference sequence). The CDR3 is CASSLYGVREKLFF. As DNA, the CDR3 is TGTGCCAGCAGTTTATACGGCGTGCGGGAAAAACTGTTTTTT.

This clone has only one observation. The J gene is TRBJ2-2, the V gene TRBV12-5; 7 bases line up with TRBD1. V lost 0 bases to trimming and J lost 0 bases; unmatched junction nucleotides: 10. Germline V gene lookup returns CDR1 LGHNT and CDR2 FRNRAP. The CDR3 has 19 residues. In DNA form, the CDR3 reads TGTGCTAGTGGTTTGGTAGGGGCCGGCAGGGGGACGAACACCGGGGAGCTGTTTTTT. Its translation is CASGLVGAGRGTNTGELFF.

This chain uses TRBV2 with TRBJ2-3, with a weak D call TRBD2 (5 bases). V was trimmed by 8 bases and J by 0 bases, leaving 9 bases between them. CDR1 is SNHLY, CDR2 FYNNEI, per germline. The CDR3 covers 13 residues. The CDR3 sequence: CASLQRSTDTQYF. CDR3 DNA sequence: TGTGCCAGCCTCCAGCGGAGCACAGATACGCAGTATTTT.

This clone was picked up a small number of times. V usage is TRBV7-2 and J usage is TRBJ1-2; D is unclear. Looked up from germline, CDR1 is SGHTA and CDR2 is FQGNSA. V was clipped by 4 bases and J by 4 bases, with 16 bases between them. The CDR3 is 15 residues long. The CDR3 sequence is CASSSDPTSGYGYTF. The CDR3 DNA reads TGTGCCAGCAGCTCAGACCCGACCTCGGGCTATGGCTACACCTTC.

Worth noting for this clone: The same CDR3 can be traced to other DNA sequences in this sample. The chain employs TRBV7-9 and TRBJ2-1; 10 positions match TRBD2. Germline loops: CDR1 SEHNR, CDR2 FQNEAQ (reference sequence). There are 15 residues in the CDR3. J lost 2 bases, V lost 3 bases, and 1 base had no gene match. The CDR3 is CASSFLAGAYNEQFF. As DNA, the CDR3 is TGTGCCAGCAGCTTCCTAGCGGGGGCCTACAATGAGCAGTTCTTC.

The chain combines TRBV5-1 with TRBJ1-5, with 8 bases aligning to TRBD1. Unmatched junction bases numbered 9, after V lost 4 bases and J lost 6 bases. The germline V gene has CDR1 SGHRS and CDR2 YFSETQ. The CDR3 is 15 amino acids. The CDR3 sequence: CASSATPGGGQPQHF. The CDR3 DNA reads as TGCGCCAGCAGCGCCACCCCAGGGGGCGGTCAGCCCCAGCATTTT.

The chain employs TRBV9 and TRBJ2-5; 9 bases line up with TRBD2. Germline lookup yields CDR1 SGDLS and CDR2 YYNGEE. After removal of 3 bases from V and 1 base from J, the junction contained 7 bases not matched to a gene. The CDR3 covers 16 residues. CDR3 sequence reads: CASSATLAGIQETQYF. CDR3 in DNA: TGTGCCAGCAGCGCCACGCTAGCGGGAATCCAAGAGACCCAGTACTTC.

The chain links TRBV10-3 to TRBJ1-1; D is ambiguous. Germline CDR1 is ENHRY and CDR2 is SYGVKD. The V end was cut by 6 bases, the J end by 0 bases, with 8 bases between. The CDR3 spans 13 residues. The CDR3 sequence: CAIRDMVNTEAFF. The CDR3 DNA is TGTGCCATCAGGGATATGGTGAACACTGAAGCTTTCTTT.

V and J are TRBV9 and TRBJ2-5; D may be TRBD2 (6 bases). V was shortened by 1 base and J by 5 bases, with 15 bases between the two germline ends. Germline lookup yields CDR1 SGDLS and CDR2 YYNGEE. The CDR3 has 15 residues. This chain's CDR3 is CASSVWNIRGETQYF. CDR3 DNA sequence: TGTGCCAGCAGCGTATGGAACATACGGGGGGAGACCCAGTACTTC. Filled out from reference TRBV9 and TRBJ2-5, the complete variable domain reads DSGVTQTPKHLITATGQRVTLRCSPRSGDLSVYWYQQSLDQGLQFLIQYYNGEERAKGNILERFSAQQFPDLHSELNLSSLELGDSALYFCASSVWNIRGETQYFGPGTRLLVL.

For this clone: Sequence at one end of the junction differs from germline and may be a read error. This sequence joins TRBV29-1 and TRBJ2-7; TRBD2 matches 7 bases. The CDR3 runs to 13 residues. CDR1 is SQVTM and CDR2 is ANQGSEA in the germline V gene. DNA of the CDR3: TGCAGCGTCGAAGTAGCGGGTTACTACGAGCAGTACTTC. It codes for CSVEVAGYYEQYF.

This chain uses TRBV4-3 with TRBJ1-1; a possible D gene is TRBD1 (6 bases). Germline V lookup: CDR1 LGHNA, CDR2 YSLEER. The CDR3 covers 17 residues. V dropped 1 base and J dropped 0 bases, with 15 bases sitting between them. CDR3 in amino acids: CASSQGPADSLNTEAFF. CDR3 nucleotide sequence: TGCGCCAGCAGCCAAGGCCCGGCGGACAGCTTGAACACTGAAGCTTTCTTT.

The V and J genes are TRBV6-5 and TRBJ2-7, with TRBD1 matching 12 bases. Germline-derived CDR1 and CDR2 are MNHEY and SVGAGI. The CDR3 spans 15 residues. Trimming removed 6 bases from V and 4 bases from J; junction bases left unmatched: 7. The DNA for the CDR3 is TGTGCCAGCAGATATGGGACAGGGGGCATATACGAGCAGTACTTC. Amino acid sequence: CASRYGTGGIYEQYF.

The chain uses TRBV27 and TRBJ1-5; TRBD1 agrees at 8 bases. Germline CDR1 and CDR2: MNHEY and SMNVEV (reference sequence). V lost 5 bases to trimming and J lost 6 bases; unmatched junction nucleotides: 9. CDR3 size: 15 residues. CDR3 loop: CASSNKWTGFQPQHF. For the CDR3, the DNA is TGTGCCAGCAGTAACAAATGGACAGGGTTTCAGCCCCAGCATTTT.

This clone was seen a single time. V usage is TRBV28 and J usage is TRBJ2-7; D gene uncertain. The ends were cut back, 3 bases at V and 0 bases at J, with 9 bases in the middle. This CDR3 is built from 14 residues. CDR1 is MDHEN, CDR2 SYDVKM, per germline. Here the CDR3 reads CASSFRRSSYEQYF. CDR3 DNA sequence: TGTGCCAGCAGTTTCAGGCGGAGCTCCTACGAGCAGTACTTC.

The rearrangement links TRBV5-4 to TRBJ2-1; 8 bases fit TRBD1. The CDR3 runs 16 residues. V lost 0 bases to trimming and J lost 4 bases; unmatched junction nucleotides: 6. Germline V CDR1 and CDR2: SGHNT, YYREEE (reference sequence). The chain's CDR3 is CASSLGDRGYYNEQFF. CDR3 DNA sequence: TGTGCCAGCAGCTTGGGTGACAGGGGATATTACAATGAGCAGTTCTTC.

The chain combines TRBV29-1 with TRBJ1-1; possible D gene TRBD1, 6 bases. This CDR3 spans 15 amino acids. V was cut by 3 bases and J by 4 bases, with 18 bases left in between. Germline lookup yields CDR1 SQVTM and CDR2 ANQGSEA. Written as DNA, the CDR3 is TGCAGCGTTGAGGGGGAGGGGGTCGACAGCACTGAAGCTTTCTTT. Amino acids: CSVEGEGVDSTEAFF.

This chain uses TRBV7-2 with TRBJ1-2; 7 bases line up with TRBD1. This CDR3 region has 14 residues. V trimming: 5 bases; J trimming: 3 bases; junction bases outside the gene matches: 6. Germline V gives CDR1 SGHTA, CDR2 FQGNSA. The CDR3 spells CASSLLGTDYGYTF. The CDR3 nucleotides read TGTGCCAGCAGCCTGCTCGGGACAGACTATGGCTACACCTTC.

This rearrangement joins TRBV11-2 to TRBJ2-5, with a possible D match to TRBD2 (7 bases). Germline lookup yields CDR1 SGHAT and CDR2 FQNNGV. Trimming cost V 5 bases and J 5 bases, with 18 bases left between them. The CDR3 is 15 amino acids. CDR3 coding DNA: TGTGCCAGCAGCCTAACCTCGGGGGGCGCGGAGACCCAGTACTTC. Its translation is CASSLTSGGAETQYF.

The chain has TRBV9 and TRBJ2-1; 13 nucleotides match TRBD2. The V segment lost 3 bases and the J segment 8 bases; nucleotides outside the gene matches: 5. The germline V gene has CDR1 SGDLS and CDR2 YYNGEE. The CDR3 loop spans 15 amino acids. DNA for the CDR3: TGTGCCAGCAGCGAGGGACTAGCGGGATCTGATGAGCAGTTCTTC. Its protein is CASSEGLAGSDEQFF. Full variable domain (outside the CDR3, taken from reference TRBV9 and TRBJ2-1): DSGVTQTPKHLITATGQRVTLRCSPRSGDLSVYWYQQSLDQGLQFLIQYYNGEERAKGNILERFSAQQFPDLHSELNLSSLELGDSALYFCASSEGLAGSDEQFFGPGTRLTVL.

This rearrangement joins TRBV28 to TRBJ1-1; D perhaps matches TRBD1 (6 bases). This CDR3 region has 15 residues. The germline V and J ends were trimmed by 5 bases and 4 bases, with 17 bases remaining between them. Germline assignment: CDR1 MDHEN and CDR2 SYDVKM. The CDR3 loop reads CASSDLQGGGTEAFF. The DNA of the CDR3 is TGTGCCAGCAGTGACCTACAGGGCGGGGGCACTGAAGCTTTCTTT.

The chain employs TRBV28 and TRBJ2-7; D is tentatively TRBD1 or TRBD2 (5 bases each). The CDR3 runs 15 residues. CDR1 MDHEN and CDR2 SYDVKM come from the germline V gene. V was clipped by 3 bases and J by 2 bases, with 14 bases between them. CDR3 amino acids: CASSFKRGDAYEQYF. Here the CDR3 DNA reads TGTGCCAGCAGTTTTAAGAGGGGAGACGCCTACGAGCAGTACTTC. Using reference TRBV28 and TRBJ2-7 for the parts outside the CDR3, the full variable domain is DVKVTQSSRYLVKRTGEKVFLECVQDMDHENMFWYRQDPGLGLRLIYFSYDVKMKEKGDIPEGYSVSREKKERFSLILESASTNQTSMYLCASSFKRGDAYEQYFGPGTRLTVT.

This clone was observed a few times. The V gene is TRBV7-9, the J gene TRBJ1-1, with TRBD1 identical over 7 bases. The germline V gene has CDR1 SEHNR and CDR2 FQNEAQ (reference sequence). This CDR3 is built from 14 residues. The ends lost 5 bases at V and 1 base at J; junction bases unmatched: 4. The CDR3, as DNA: TGTGCCAGCAGCCCCCGACAGGGGAACACTGAAGCTTTCTTT. Residues: CASSPRQGNTEAFF.

This chain joins TRBV27 and TRBJ2-3; D is unresolved. This CDR3 contains 15 residues. V shed 2 bases and J shed 1 base, with 10 bases lying between them. Germline V lookup: CDR1 MNHEY, CDR2 SMNVEV (reference sequence). The CDR3 DNA is TGTGCCAGCAGTTTAATGATTGGCGGCACAGATACGCAGTATTTT. Encoded protein: CASSLMIGGTDTQYF.

The genes are TRBV27 and TRBJ2-5, with TRBD2 identical over 12 bases. V lost 8 bases and J lost 4; bases outside the gene matches: 8. This CDR3 has 15 amino acids. Germline values: CDR1 MNHEY, CDR2 SMNVEV (reference sequence). CDR3 sequence (DNA): TGTGCCAGCGGTATGACTAGCGGGAGTATAGAGACCCAGTACTTC. It specifies CASGMTSGSIETQYF.

The V and J genes are TRBV15 and TRBJ2-7, with TRBD2 as a possible D gene (5 bases). The CDR3 covers 14 residues. Germline V gene sequence: CDR1 LNHNV, CDR2 YYDKDF (reference sequence). With 3 bases removed from V and 1 base from J, the gap between germline ends came to 10 bases. DNA for the CDR3: TGTGCCACCAGCAGCGAGGGCGGATCCTACGAGCAGTACTTC. Protein: CATSSEGGSYEQYF.

This chain links TRBV4-2 with TRBJ2-7, with TRBD2 identical over 7 bases. V lost 0 bases to trimming and J lost 3 bases; unmatched junction nucleotides: 5. Per the germline V gene, CDR1 is LGHNA and CDR2 is YNFKEQ. There are 15 residues in the CDR3. In DNA, the CDR3 is TGTGCCAGCAGCCAAGAAGGTAGCGGGCTCTACGAGCAGTACTTC. Translated, it gives CASSQEGSGLYEQYF.

This rearrangement joins TRBV7-9 to TRBJ2-5, with D perhaps TRBD1 (5 bases). V dropped 6 bases and J dropped 0 bases, with 11 bases sitting between them. The CDR3 runs 14 residues. Germline CDR1 SEHNR, CDR2 FQNEAQ (reference sequence). The CDR3 protein is CASSQSGYQETQYF. The CDR3 DNA is TGTGCCAGCAGTCAGTCAGGGTACCAAGAGACCCAGTACTTC. The full variable domain, its missing parts supplied by reference TRBV7-9 and TRBJ2-5, is DTGVSQNPRHKITKRGQNVTFRCDPISEHNRLYWYRQTLGQGPEFLTYFQNEAQLEKSRLLSDRFSAERPKGSFSTLEIQRTEQGDSAMYLCASSQSGYQETQYFGPGTRLLVL.

The chain combines TRBV4-1 with TRBJ1-5; the D is unclear. Germline V gives CDR1 MGHRA, CDR2 YSYEKL. With 2 bases removed from V and 0 bases from J, the gap between germline ends came to 2 bases. CDR3 length equals 13 residues. CDR3 coding DNA: TGCGCCAGCAGCCAATTTAGCAATCAGCCCCAGCATTTT. Amino acid sequence: CASSQFSNQPQHF.

J is TRBJ2-1 and V is TRBV5-6, with 7 bases identical to TRBD2. V was clipped by 1 base and J by 9 bases; unmatched bases: 13. This CDR3 has 16 residues. Per germline, CDR1 SGHDT and CDR2 YYEEEE. DNA of the CDR3: TGTGCCAGCAGCTTGTCTATAGTGGGAGGGCTACTTGAGCAGTTCTTC. Its translation: CASSLSIVGGLLEQFF.